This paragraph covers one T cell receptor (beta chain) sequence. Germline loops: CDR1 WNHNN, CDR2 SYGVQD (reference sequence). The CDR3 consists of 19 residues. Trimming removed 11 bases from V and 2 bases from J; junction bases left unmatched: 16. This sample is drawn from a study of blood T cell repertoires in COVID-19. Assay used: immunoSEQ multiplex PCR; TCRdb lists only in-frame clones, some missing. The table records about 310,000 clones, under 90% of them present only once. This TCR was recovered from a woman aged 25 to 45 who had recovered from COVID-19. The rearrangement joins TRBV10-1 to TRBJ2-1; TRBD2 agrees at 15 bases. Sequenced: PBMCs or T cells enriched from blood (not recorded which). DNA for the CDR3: TGCGCCTGCTCGGCCGGGACTAGCGGGAGGTCGAACACCTACAATGAGCAGTTCTTC. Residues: CACSAGTSGRSNTYNEQFF.